This T cell receptor (beta chain) was documented in a study of glioma-infiltrating T cells. Overall study results and limits: Tissue and blood shared very few CDR3 sequences.

Trimming pared 0 bases from V and 1 base from J, leaving 10 bases between. Germline values: CDR1 LGHNA, CDR2 YNFKEQ. The CDR3 extends over 15 amino acids. TCR alpha and beta CDR3 regions were amplified from RNA using iRepertoire nested multiplex PCR. Each CDR3 protein gets one entry after TCRdb re-called the multiplex PCR reads with MiXCR. The table records approximately 93,000 distinct CDR3 sequences, approximately 42% of them present only once. This clonotype has ten or more counts. Its antigen is still unknown. Specimen: glioma tissue, nonneoplastic brain tissue, or PBMCs (not recorded which). The source is a human donor with low-grade glioma or glioblastoma, undergoing nonglioma brain surgery, or in good health (not recorded which). V is TRBV4-2 and J is TRBJ2-7; D might be TRBD1 or TRBD2, each matching 5 bases. This chain's CDR3 is CASSQEPGASYEQYF. CDR3 in DNA: TGTGCCAGCAGCCAAGAACCCGGGGCGTCCTACGAGCAGTACTTC.